The entry below describes one TCR beta chain. Its antigen is unknown. No much larger clonotype is one base removed from it; base qualities were not supplied. From the cysteine through the phenylalanine, the CDR3 covers 16 amino acids. Kept here is only the CDR3 DNA, which spans 48 bases and is read in frame from base 1. The germline V gene (reference sequence) provides CDR1 MNHEY and CDR2 SMNVEV. Compared with germline, V lacks 6 bases and J lacks 5 bases; bases without a gene match: 15. The data were taken from a study of OX40 agonist ivuxolimab in advanced cancers. Regarding the study in general: Ivuxolimab was an agonistic, fully human IgG2 monoclonal antibody directed against OX40 (CD134), a costimulatory receptor. Partial responses occurred in three dose-escalation patients, of whom one had hepatocellular carcinoma and two had cutaneous melanoma. The monotherapy dose-escalation portion (N of about 57 patients) of the phase I ivuxolimab trial is reported in the paper. Prior anti-PD-1, anti-PD-L1 or anti-CTLA-4 therapy was permitted, and checkpoint inhibitors had been received by about 44% of dose-escalation patients. Intravenous ivuxolimab was administered to patients every 2 weeks at six dose levels: 0.01, 0.1, 0.3, 1.5, 3 and 10 mg/kg. The point of sequencing TCRbeta in the periphery was to test whether ivuxolimab changed TCR sequence diversity and drove clonal T-cell expansion. Of the approximately 50 dose-escalation patients, hepatocellular carcinoma was present in approximately 20, melanoma in around 15, renal cell carcinoma in 9 and head and neck cancer in 9. A male proportion of roughly 80% and a mean age of approximately 62 years, ranging from 23 to 79, were recorded for the dose-escalation cohort.

The paper's findings and limits, for the study overall: Low levels of normalized T-cell clonal expansion were also shown by some nonresponding patients. At doses of 0.1 to 3.0 mg/kg, clonal expansion of both CD4+ and CD8+ T cells in blood was seen between baseline and week 6. Which antigens the clonally expanded peripheral T cells were specific for was not determined. Partial responders in the 0.1-3.0 mg/kg groups had among the lowest normalized peripheral clonal expansion, especially among CD8+ T cells. After ivuxolimab, CD8+ T cells had more expanded clones than CD4+ T cells on average.

Patients with a history of autoimmune disease or receiving systemic immunosuppression were excluded from the trial. Peripheral blood for TCR sequencing was collected from all dose cohorts at baseline, on cycle 4 day 1, and on cycle 7 day 1. Samples were obtained from an open-label, multicenter, first-in-human phase I dose-escalation trial of ivuxolimab. Adults with locally advanced or metastatic melanoma, renal cell carcinoma, hepatocellular carcinoma or head and neck squamous cell carcinoma were enrolled in the trial. CD4+ and CD8+ T cells were sorted separately from peripheral blood before TCR sequencing. Genomic DNA was isolated from the sorted cells so that the TCRbeta CDR3 region could be sequenced. The immunoSEQ Assay was used for sequencing of TCRbeta CDR3 regions. TCRdb took over this immuneACCESS table, retaining in-frame rearrangements with V and J assigned. Such tables are incomplete; in checked studies, under half of the missing clones stem from an unresolved V gene, and the remainder is unexplained. In this sample the table shows tens of thousands of clones, 90% of which occur a single time. The ten largest clones take up around 2% of the sample.

Sequenced material: CD4+ or CD8+ T cells sorted from blood, taken in a trial of the OX40 agonist ivuxolimab. This clonotype was sampled from an adult with an advanced solid tumor such as melanoma, head and neck, liver or kidney cancer. Recombination linked TRBV27 to TRBJ2-5; 7 bases in the middle match TRBD2. The nucleotides read TGTGCCAGCAGGAGTACCCCTGTTGGCGGGGGTGAGACCCAGTACTTC. Its protein reads: CASRSTPVGGGETQYF.